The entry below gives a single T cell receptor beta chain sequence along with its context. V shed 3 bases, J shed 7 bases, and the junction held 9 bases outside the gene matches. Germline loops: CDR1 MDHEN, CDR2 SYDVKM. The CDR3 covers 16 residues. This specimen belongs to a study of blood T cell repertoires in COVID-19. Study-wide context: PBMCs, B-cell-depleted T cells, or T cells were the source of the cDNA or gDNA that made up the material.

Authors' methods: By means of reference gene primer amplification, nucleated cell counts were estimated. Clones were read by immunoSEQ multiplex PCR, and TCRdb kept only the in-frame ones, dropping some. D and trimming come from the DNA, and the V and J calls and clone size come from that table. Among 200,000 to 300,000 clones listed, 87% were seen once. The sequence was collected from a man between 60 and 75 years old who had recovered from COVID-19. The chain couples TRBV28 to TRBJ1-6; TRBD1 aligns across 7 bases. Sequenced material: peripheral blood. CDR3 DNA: TGTGCCAGCAGTTTGGAGGGGGCACGAGGGAATTCACCCCTCCACTTT. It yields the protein CASSLEGARGNSPLHF.